Listed below are T cell receptor beta chains from one sample, sequenced in a study of blood T cell repertoires in COVID-19. Here immunoSEQ multiplex PCR was the method, and the copy in TCRdb shows in-frame clones only, minus some. The top ten hold 1% to 1.5% of the sample, which has tens of thousands of clones, around 82% seen once. The sequenced sample was peripheral blood. The receptor set was obtained from a woman older than 75 with acute or convalescent COVID-19. Each CDR3 is given with its conserved first and last residue.

V: TRBV5-6; CDR3: CASSPSGGVQETQYF
V: TRBV6-5; CDR3: CASTYATGATNEKLFF
V: TRBV3-1/TRBV3-2; CDR3: CASSQTSSGGSSYEQYF
V: TRBV28; CDR3: CASSLQGRRETQYF
V: TRBV6-5; CDR3: CASSSTVEAFF
V: TRBV10-3; CDR3: CAISGKAGGTSPTDTQYF
V: TRBV7-9; CDR3: CASSFEGVGTEAFF
V: TRBV5-1; CDR3: CASSLEGDYGYTF
V: TRBV10-1; CDR3: CASSESGRSYEQYF
V: TRBV10-2; CDR3: CASSESGGPNQPQHF
V: TRBV6-2/TRBV6-3; CDR3: CASSYPTSIRGSTYNEQFF
V: TRBV2; CDR3: CASRTGRGDEKLFF
V: TRBV25-1; CDR3: CASRDSGVSGNTIYF
V: TRBV5-1; CDR3: CASSLAVTEETQYF
V: TRBV5-1; CDR3: CASSSSSGNTGELFF
V: TRBV19; CDR3: CASSPVGGNTGELFF
V: TRBV5-1; CDR3: CASSSPGQVPNEQFF
V: TRBV7-3; CDR3: CASSLTYYQSRGPTAGAFF
V: TRBV2; CDR3: CASSASRGDEQFF
V: TRBV18; CDR3: CASSPGDRGPTEAFF
V: TRBV3-1/TRBV3-2; CDR3: CASSQAEVYGYTF
V: TRBV5-6; CDR3: CASNNPLGQGSTDTQYF
V: TRBV6-2/TRBV6-3; CDR3: CASSYRQASETQYF
V: TRBV5-1; CDR3: CASSEGQLRGYTF
V: TRBV7-2; CDR3: CASSPQQGLNTEAFF
V: TRBV6-5; CDR3: CASNSDSSPNYGYTF
V: TRBV5-1; CDR3: CASSSTGGNNEQFF
V: TRBV27; CDR3: CASSPTPQGNDEKLFF
V: TRBV7-9; CDR3: CASSPGTGKNEKLFF